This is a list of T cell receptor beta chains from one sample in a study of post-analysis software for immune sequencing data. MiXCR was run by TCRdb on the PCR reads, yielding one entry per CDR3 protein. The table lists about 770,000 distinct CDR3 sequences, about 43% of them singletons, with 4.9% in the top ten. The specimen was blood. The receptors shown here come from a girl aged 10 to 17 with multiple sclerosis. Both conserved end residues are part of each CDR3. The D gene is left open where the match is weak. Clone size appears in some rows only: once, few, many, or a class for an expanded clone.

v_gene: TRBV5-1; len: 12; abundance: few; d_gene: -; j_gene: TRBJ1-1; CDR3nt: TGCGCCAGCAGCCCGAGGGGGGGTGAAGCTTTCTTT; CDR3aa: CASSPRGGEAFF
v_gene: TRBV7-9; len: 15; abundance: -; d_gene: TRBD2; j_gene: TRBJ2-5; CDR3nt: TGTGCCAGCAGCTTGGTTGGCGGGAGCCCAGAGACCCAGTACTTC; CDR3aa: CASSLVGGSPETQYF
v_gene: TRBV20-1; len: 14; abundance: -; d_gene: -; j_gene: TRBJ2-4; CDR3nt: TGCAGTGCTAGCGGGATAAAGGCCAAAAACATTCAGTACTTC; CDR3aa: CSASGIKAKNIQYF
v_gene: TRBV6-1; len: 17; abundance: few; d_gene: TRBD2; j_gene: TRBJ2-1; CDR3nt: TGTGCCAGCAGTGACCGGGGCCTAGCGGGAGGCCTGAATGAGCAGTTCTTC; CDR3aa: CASSDRGLAGGLNEQFF
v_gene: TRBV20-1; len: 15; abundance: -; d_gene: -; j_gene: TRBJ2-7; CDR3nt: TGCAGTGCTAGAGATGTAGCGACCAGCTCCTACGAGCAGTACTTC; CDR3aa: CSARDVATSSYEQYF
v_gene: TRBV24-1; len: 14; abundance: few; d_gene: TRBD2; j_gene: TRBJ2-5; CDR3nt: TGTGCCACCAGTGCCGTAGCGGGACAAGGGACCCAGTACTTC; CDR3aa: CATSAVAGQGTQYF
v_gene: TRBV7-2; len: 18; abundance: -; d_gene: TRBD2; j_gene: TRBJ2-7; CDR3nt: TGTGCCAGCAGCTGGGCCAGCGGGAGGTGGGACTCCTACAATGAGCAGTACTTC; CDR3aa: CASSWASGRWDSYNEQYF
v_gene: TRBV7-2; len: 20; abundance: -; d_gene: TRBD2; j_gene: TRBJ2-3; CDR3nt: TGTGCCAGCAGCCCCCGGGGGCCCCGGACTAGCGGGGGATACACAGATACGCAGTATTTT; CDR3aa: CASSPRGPRTSGGYTDTQYF
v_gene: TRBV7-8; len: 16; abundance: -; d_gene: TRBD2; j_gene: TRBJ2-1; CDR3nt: TGTGCCAGCAGCCCTAGCTCCAGCGGGAGGGGTAATGAGCAGTTCTTC; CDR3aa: CASSPSSSGRGNEQFF
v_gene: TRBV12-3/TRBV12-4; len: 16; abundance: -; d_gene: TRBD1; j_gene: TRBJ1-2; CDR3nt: TGTGCCAGCAGTTTCACCGGGACAGATTTTAACTATGGCTACACCTTC; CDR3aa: CASSFTGTDFNYGYTF
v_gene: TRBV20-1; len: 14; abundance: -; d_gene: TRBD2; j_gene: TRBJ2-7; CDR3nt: TGCAGTGCTTCCGGGACTAGCGGGAGTCACGAGCAGTACTTC; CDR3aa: CSASGTSGSHEQYF
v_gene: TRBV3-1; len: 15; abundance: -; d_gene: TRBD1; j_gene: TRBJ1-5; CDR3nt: TGTGCCAGCAGTCGGACAGGGAATCCCAATCAGCCCCAGCATTTT; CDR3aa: CASSRTGNPNQPQHF
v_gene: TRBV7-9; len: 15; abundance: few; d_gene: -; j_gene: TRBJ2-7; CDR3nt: TGTGCCAGCAGCTCCGGAGGACGGGGAATCTACGAGCAGTACTTC; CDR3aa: CASSSGGRGIYEQYF
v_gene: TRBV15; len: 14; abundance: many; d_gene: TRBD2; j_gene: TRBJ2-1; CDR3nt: TGTGCCACCAGGCGCGGGAGCTCCTACAATGAGCAGTTCTTC; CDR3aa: CATRRGSSYNEQFF
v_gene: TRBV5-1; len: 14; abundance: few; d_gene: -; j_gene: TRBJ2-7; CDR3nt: TGCGCCAGCAGCACCAACATTGCCTCCTACGAGCAGTACTTC; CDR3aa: CASSTNIASYEQYF
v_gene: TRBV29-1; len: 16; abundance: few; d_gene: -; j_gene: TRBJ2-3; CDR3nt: TGCAGCGTTGACGGTTCAGGGGTGAGAAATGGAGATACGCAGTATTTT; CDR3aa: CSVDGSGVRNGDTQYF
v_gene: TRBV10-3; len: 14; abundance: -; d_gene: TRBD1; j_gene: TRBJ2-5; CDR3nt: TGTGCCATCAGTGGGCCGACAGGGGAAGAGACCCAGTACTTC; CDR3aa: CAISGPTGEETQYF
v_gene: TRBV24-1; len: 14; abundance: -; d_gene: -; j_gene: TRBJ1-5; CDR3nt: TGTGCCACCCACGACGGGAATAGCAATCAGCCCCAGCATTTT; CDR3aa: CATHDGNSNQPQHF
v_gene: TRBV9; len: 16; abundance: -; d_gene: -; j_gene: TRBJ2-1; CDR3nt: TGTGCCAGCAGCGTAGGGACTGAGGGCTCCTACAATGAGCAGTTCTTC; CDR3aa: CASSVGTEGSYNEQFF
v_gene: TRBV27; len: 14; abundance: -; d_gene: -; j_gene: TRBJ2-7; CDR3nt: TGTGCCAGCAGTCGGGGGCGGTTTACCTACGAGCAGTACTTC; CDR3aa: CASSRGRFTYEQYF
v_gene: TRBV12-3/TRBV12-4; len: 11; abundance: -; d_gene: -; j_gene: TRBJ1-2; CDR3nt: TGTGCCAGCAGTTTGAGAGGGGTCTACACCTTC; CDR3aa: CASSLRGVYTF
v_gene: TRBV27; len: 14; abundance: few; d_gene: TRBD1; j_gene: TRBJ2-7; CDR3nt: TGTGCCAGCAGTTTCACAGGGGTAGGGGACGAGCAGTACTTC; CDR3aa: CASSFTGVGDEQYF
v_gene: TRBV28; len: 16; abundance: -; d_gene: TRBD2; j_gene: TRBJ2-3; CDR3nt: TGTGCCAGCAGACTAGCGGGAGTGGGGCCAGGAGATACGCAGTATTTT; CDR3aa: CASRLAGVGPGDTQYF
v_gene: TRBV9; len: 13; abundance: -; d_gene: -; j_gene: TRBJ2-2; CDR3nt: TGTGCCAGCATGGGACCCCTGACCGGGGAGCTGTTTTTT; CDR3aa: CASMGPLTGELFF
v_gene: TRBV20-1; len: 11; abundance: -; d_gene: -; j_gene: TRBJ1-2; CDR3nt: TGCAGTGCTAAGACAGGCTATGGCTACACCTTC; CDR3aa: CSAKTGYGYTF
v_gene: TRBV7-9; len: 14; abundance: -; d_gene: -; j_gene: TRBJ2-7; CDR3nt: TGTGCCAGCAGCCCCCGACCCAGCTCCTACGAGCAGTACTTC; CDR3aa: CASSPRPSSYEQYF
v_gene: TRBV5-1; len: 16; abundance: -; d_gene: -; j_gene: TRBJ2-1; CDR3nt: TGCGCCAGCAGCCCCGGGACACTTAACTCCTACAATGAGCAGTTCTTC; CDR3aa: CASSPGTLNSYNEQFF
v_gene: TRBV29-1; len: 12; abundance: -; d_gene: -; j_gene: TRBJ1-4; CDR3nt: TGCAGCGCCAGGGCGGGTAATGAAAAACTGTTTTTT; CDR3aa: CSARAGNEKLFF
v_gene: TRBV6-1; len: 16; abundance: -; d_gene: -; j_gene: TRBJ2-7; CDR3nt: TGTGCCAGCAGTGCGGAGCAGAGGGACACTTACTACGAGCAGTACTTC; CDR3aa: CASSAEQRDTYYEQYF
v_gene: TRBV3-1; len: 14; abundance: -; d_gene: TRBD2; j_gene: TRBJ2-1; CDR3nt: TGTGCCAGCAGCTCACTAGCGGCCTACAATGGGCAGTTCTTC; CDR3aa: CASSSLAAYNGQFF
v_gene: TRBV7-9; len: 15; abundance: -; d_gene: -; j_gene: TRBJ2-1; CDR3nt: TGTGCCAGCAGCCCCCCGCCCAGATTTGGCAGTGAGCAGTTCTTC; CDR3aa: CASSPPPRFGSEQFF
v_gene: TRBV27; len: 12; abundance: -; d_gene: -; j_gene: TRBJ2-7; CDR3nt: TGTGCCACCTCCCAGGAGCGCCGTGAGCAGTACTTC; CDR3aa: CATSQERREQYF
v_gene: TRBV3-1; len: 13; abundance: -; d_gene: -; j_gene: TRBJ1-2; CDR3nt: TGTGCCAGCAGCCAAGGATCCGTGCATGGCTACACCTTC; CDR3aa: CASSQGSVHGYTF
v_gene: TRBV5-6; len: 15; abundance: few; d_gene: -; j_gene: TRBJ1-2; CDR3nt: TGTGCCAGCAGCGTGGACGGCAGTTCGAACTATGGCTACACCTTC; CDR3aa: CASSVDGSSNYGYTF
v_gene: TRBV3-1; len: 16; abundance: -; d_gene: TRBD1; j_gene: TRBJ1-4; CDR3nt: TGTGCCAGCAGCCAAGGTACAGGGGCCTTAAATGAAAAACTGTTTTTT; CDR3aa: CASSQGTGALNEKLFF
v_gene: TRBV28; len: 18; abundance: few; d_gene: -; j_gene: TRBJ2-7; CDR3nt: TGTGCCAGCAGCCGCACTGTCGACGTGATAGCGTTAACCTACGAGCAGTACTTC; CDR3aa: CASSRTVDVIALTYEQYF
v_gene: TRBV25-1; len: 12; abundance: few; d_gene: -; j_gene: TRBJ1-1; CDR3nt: TGTGCCAGCAGTGATATGAACACTGAAGCTTTCTTT; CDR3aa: CASSDMNTEAFF
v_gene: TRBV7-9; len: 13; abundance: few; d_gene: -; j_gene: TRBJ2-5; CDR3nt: TGTGCCAGCAGCTTATCTCCCGGGAGCTTCCAGTACTTC; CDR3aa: CASSLSPGSFQYF
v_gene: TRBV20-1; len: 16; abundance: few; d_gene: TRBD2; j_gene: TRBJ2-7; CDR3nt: TGCAGTGCTTTGACTAGCGGGAGAGGGGGCGCCTACGAGCAGTACTTC; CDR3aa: CSALTSGRGGAYEQYF
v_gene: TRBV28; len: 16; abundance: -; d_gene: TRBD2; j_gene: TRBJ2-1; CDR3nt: TGTGCCAGCAGTTTTGGGGCGGGGGGGAAGGCCAATGAGCAGTTCTTC; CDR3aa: CASSFGAGGKANEQFF
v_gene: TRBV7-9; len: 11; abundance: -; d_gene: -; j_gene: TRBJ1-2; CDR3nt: TGTGCCAGCAGCTTATTGGTCGGCTACACCTTC; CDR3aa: CASSLLVGYTF
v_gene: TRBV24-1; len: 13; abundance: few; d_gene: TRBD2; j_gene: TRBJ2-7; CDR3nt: TGTGCCACCAGTGCGACGGGAGGTTCTGAGCAGTACTTC; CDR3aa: CATSATGGSEQYF
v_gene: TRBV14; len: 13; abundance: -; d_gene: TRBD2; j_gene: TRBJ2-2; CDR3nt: TGTGCCAGCAGGATAGCGGGTGCCACGGAGCTGTTTTTT; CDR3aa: CASRIAGATELFF
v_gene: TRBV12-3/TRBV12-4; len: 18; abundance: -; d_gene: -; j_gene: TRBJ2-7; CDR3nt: TGTGCCAGCAGCCACTCGACGCTCAGGGCTTGGGGCTTTTACGAGCAGTACTTC; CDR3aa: CASSHSTLRAWGFYEQYF
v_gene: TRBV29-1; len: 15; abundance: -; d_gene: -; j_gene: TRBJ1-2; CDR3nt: TGCAGCGTTGGGGCCTTAGGGATAGGGCCAAATGGCTACACCTTC; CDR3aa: CSVGALGIGPNGYTF
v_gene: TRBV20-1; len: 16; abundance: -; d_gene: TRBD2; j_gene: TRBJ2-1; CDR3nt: TGCAGTGCTGCGGGGACTAGCGGGATTGGGGTTAAGGAGCAGTTCTTC; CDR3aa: CSAAGTSGIGVKEQFF
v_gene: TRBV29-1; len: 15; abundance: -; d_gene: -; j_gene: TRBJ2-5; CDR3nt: TGCAGCGTTGAGGGCCCCAGGGACTTACAGGAGACCCAGTACTTC; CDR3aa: CSVEGPRDLQETQYF
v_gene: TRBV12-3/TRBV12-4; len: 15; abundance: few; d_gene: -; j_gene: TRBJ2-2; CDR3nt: TGTGCCAGCAGTTTAGCGGGAGGGAACACCGGGGAGCTGTTTTTT; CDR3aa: CASSLAGGNTGELFF
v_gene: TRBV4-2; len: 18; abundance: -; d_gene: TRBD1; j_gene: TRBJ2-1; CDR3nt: TGTGCCAGCAGCCAAGACCCAGGCGGGACAGGGAGCGGATGGGAGCAGTTCTTC; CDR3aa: CASSQDPGGTGSGWEQFF